A single sample gave rise to the 27 T cell receptor beta chains below, sequenced in a study of cytomegalovirus exposure and HLA in healthy donors. Amplification used 60 Vbeta primers and 13 Jbeta primers. Libraries were prepared by immunoSEQ multiplex PCR; TCRdb keeps only in-frame clonotypes and omits some of them. Here the sample table reports some 110,000 clones. The sequencing input was PBMCs. The receptors shown here come from a man aged 25 to 45 in good health and CMV-seronegative.

J is TRBJ1-1 and V is TRBV7-9, with D unresolved. From germline, CDR1 is SEHNR and CDR2 FQNEAQ (reference sequence). The CDR3 extends over 11 amino acids. The ends were cut back, 4 bases at V and 7 bases at J, with 7 bases in the middle. CDR3 loop: CASSSSFEAFF. DNA for the CDR3: TGTGCCAGCAGCTCTAGCTTTGAAGCTTTCTTT.

V usage is TRBV5-1 and J usage is TRBJ1-2; 8 positions agree with TRBD1. The ends lost 4 bases at V and 7 bases at J; junction bases unmatched: 6. Looked up from germline, CDR1 is SGHRS and CDR2 is YFSETQ. The CDR3 has 13 amino acids. This chain's CDR3 is CASSQDRAIGYTF. The CDR3 DNA follows: TGCGCCAGCAGCCAGGACAGGGCCATTGGCTACACCTTC.

This chain links TRBV18 with TRBJ2-5; D is unclear. Germline V lookup: CDR1 KGHSH, CDR2 LQKENI. V lost 3 bases and J lost 4, with 12 bases in between. The CDR3 loop spans 14 amino acids. Written as DNA, the CDR3 is TGTGCCAGCTCACCGACCGAGGATAGAGAGACCCAGTACTTC. It specifies CASSPTEDRETQYF.

CDR3 loop: CASSDGGTGANVLTF. The CDR3 DNA reads as TGTGCCAGCAGTGACGGGGGGACTGGGGCCAACGTCCTGACTTTC. The chain couples TRBV6-4 to TRBJ2-6; D perhaps matches TRBD2 (6 bases). Trimming removed 2 bases from V and 2 bases from J, with 7 bases in between. CDR3 length equals 15 residues. CDR1 is MRHNA, CDR2 SNTAGT, per germline.

J is TRBJ2-1 and V is TRBV5-1; tentative D call: TRBD1 (6 bases). This CDR3 is built from 16 residues. Germline V gene lookup returns CDR1 SGHRS and CDR2 YFSETQ. The germline V and J ends were trimmed by 4 bases and 0 bases, with 14 bases remaining between them. The CDR3 DNA reads TGCGCCAGCAGCCGAGTAGGGGACACCTCCTACAATGAGCAGTTCTTC. This gives the protein CASSRVGDTSYNEQFF.

The chain carries TRBV5-1 and TRBJ2-5, with TRBD1 matching 10 bases. The germline V gene has CDR1 SGHRS and CDR2 YFSETQ. This CDR3 is built from 16 residues. The ends lost 4 bases at V and 0 bases at J; junction bases unmatched: 6. CDR3 sequence (DNA): TGCGCCAGCAGCAGTGGGACAGGGGTTTACCAAGAGACCCAGTACTTC. Its protein product is CASSSGTGVYQETQYF.

V is TRBV9 and J is TRBJ2-1; 7 bases match TRBD2. The trim removed 7 bases at V and 8 bases at J, leaving 12 bases unmatched. This CDR3 comprises 14 residues. Germline V gene lookup returns CDR1 SGDLS and CDR2 YYNGEE. CDR3 protein: CASSTGTILYEQFF. As DNA, the CDR3 is TGTGCCAGCTCAACCGGGACTATACTCTATGAGCAGTTCTTC. The whole variable domain, remainder taken from reference TRBV9 and TRBJ2-1, is DSGVTQTPKHLITATGQRVTLRCSPRSGDLSVYWYQQSLDQGLQFLIQYYNGEERAKGNILERFSAQQFPDLHSELNLSSLELGDSALYFCASSTGTILYEQFFGPGTRLTVL.

Details on this clone: The junction does not match germline at one end; this may be a read error. The chain combines TRBV11-3 with TRBJ2-7; 7 bases fit TRBD1. The CDR3 consists of 13 residues. Germline loops: CDR1 SGHNT, CDR2 YENEEA. The CDR3 DNA reads TGTGCCAACAGCTTAGATAGACAGGGCGAGCAGTACTTC. This gives the protein CANSLDRQGEQYF.

The rearrangement joins TRBV7-3 to TRBJ1-5; TRBD1 agrees at 7 bases. CDR3 length: 13 residues. V shed 5 bases, J shed 8 bases, and the junction held 6 bases outside the gene matches. The germline CDR1 and CDR2 sequences are SGHTA and FQGTGA. CDR3 residues: CASSPSGGKPQHF. The CDR3 coding sequence is TGTGCCAGCAGCCCCTCAGGGGGGAAGCCCCAGCATTTT.

The rearrangement links TRBV14 to TRBJ2-7; D remains ambiguous. Germline V gene data show CDR1 as SGHDN and CDR2 as FVKESK. The CDR3 is 12 amino acids. Trimming pared 6 bases from V and 0 bases from J, leaving 6 bases between. In DNA form, the CDR3 reads TGTGCCAGCAGGGCCAGCTCCTACGAGCAGTACTTC. Protein: CASRASSYEQYF.

The V gene is TRBV7-2, the J gene TRBJ2-7; 10 bases match TRBD1. Germline trimming cut 5 bases from V and 6 bases from J; bases unmatched to any gene: 7. The CDR3 is 14 amino acids. Germline V gene data show CDR1 as SGHTA and CDR2 as FQGNSA. The DNA for the CDR3 is TGTGCCAGCAGCCTATCGACAGGGGGCGGCGAGCAGTACTTC. It specifies CASSLSTGGGEQYF.

The rearrangement joins TRBV6-6 to TRBJ2-7, with D perhaps TRBD1 (5 bases). V was pared by 6 bases and J by 3 bases, with 12 bases between. Germline V gives CDR1 MNHNY, CDR2 SVGAGI (reference sequence). The CDR3 totals 13 residues. CDR3 in amino acids: CASSQGPNYEQYF. The CDR3 region has the DNA TGTGCCAGCAGCCAGGGCCCGAACTACGAGCAGTACTTC.

CDR3 sequence (DNA): TGCGCCAGCAGCCCCAACGAGTTTCCCAACGGGGAGCTGTTTTTT. It translates to CASSPNEFPNGELFF. J is TRBJ2-2 and V is TRBV4-1; D is unclear. Germline V gene data show CDR1 as MGHRA and CDR2 as YSYEKL. The CDR3 is made up of 15 amino acids. With 4 bases removed from V and 7 bases from J, the gap between germline ends came to 16 bases.

This clone is identified as medium-sized from frequency. The chain recombines TRBV6-6 with TRBJ2-6, with D unresolved. The germline gives CDR1 MNHNY, CDR2 SVGAGI (reference sequence). V was trimmed by 6 bases and J by 3 bases, leaving 15 bases between them. The CDR3 totals 16 residues. CDR3 nucleotides: TGTGCCAGCAGATCGCGAACGGGTAGTGGGGCCAACGTCCTGACTTTC. Residues: CASRSRTGSGANVLTF.

The chain employs TRBV18 and TRBJ2-1, with 9 bases identical to TRBD2. The V gene's germline CDR1 is KGHSH and CDR2 LQKENI. The CDR3 has 14 amino acids. The V gene end was trimmed by 1 base and the J gene end by 5 bases; junction bases not matched to a gene: 0. The CDR3 sequence: CASSPRGRDNEQFF. CDR3 bases: TGTGCCAGCTCACCACGCGGGAGGGACAATGAGCAGTTCTTC.

The genes are TRBV6-5 and TRBJ2-1, with D possibly being TRBD2 (5 bases). Trimming removed 6 bases from V and 3 bases from J, with 9 bases in between. Looked up from germline, CDR1 is MNHEY and CDR2 is SVGAGI. The CDR3 length is 13 residues. The CDR3 nucleotides read TGTGCCAGCAGCCGCCGGGACTACAATGAGCAGTTCTTC. It codes for CASSRRDYNEQFF.

The chain has TRBV4-2 and TRBJ1-1, with D possibly being TRBD1 (5 bases). V dropped 0 bases and J dropped 8 bases, with 13 bases sitting between them. This CDR3 is 14 amino acids long. Germline V lookup: CDR1 LGHNA, CDR2 YNFKEQ. For the CDR3, the DNA is TGTGCCAGCAGCCAAGATCCCAGGGAGGTGGAAGCTTTCTTT. This translates into CASSQDPREVEAFF.

J is TRBJ2-7 and V is TRBV5-1, with D hard to call. Trimming shortened V by 4 bases and J by 2 bases, and 13 bases separated the two germline ends. CDR3 length: 14 residues. CDR1 is SGHRS and CDR2 is YFSETQ in the germline V gene. CDR3 region: CASSPPPPTYEQYF. The CDR3 bases are TGCGCCAGCAGCCCCCCCCCTCCTACCTACGAGCAGTACTTC.

The genes are TRBV5-6 and TRBJ2-7; TRBD1 is a possible D gene (6 bases). The CDR3 is 13 amino acids. Germline CDR1 and CDR2: SGHDT and YYEEEE. Trimming left V 7 bases short and J 2 bases short, with 13 bases between. CDR3 protein: CASGHRDTYEQYF. In DNA, the CDR3 is TGTGCCAGCGGACACAGGGATACCTACGAGCAGTACTTC.

The chain couples TRBV14 to TRBJ1-1, with a tentative D call TRBD1 (5 bases). The V gene lost 6 bases and the J gene lost 1 base, with 6 bases spanning the gap. The CDR3 is 12 residues long. Germline values: CDR1 SGHDN, CDR2 FVKESK. This CDR3 is CASSGQNTEAFF. CDR3 DNA sequence: TGTGCCAGCAGTGGACAGAACACTGAAGCTTTCTTT.

The genes are TRBV18 and TRBJ2-2; 7 bases align to TRBD1. CDR3 length: 15 amino acids. From germline, CDR1 is KGHSH and CDR2 LQKENI. Losses at the gene ends were 3 bases for V and 4 bases for J; bases not matched to a gene: 5. CDR3: CASSPTTGFTGELFF. The CDR3 DNA reads as TGTGCCAGCTCACCGACGACAGGGTTCACCGGGGAGCTGTTTTTT.

The chain joins TRBV30 to TRBJ1-1; D remains ambiguous. This CDR3 region has 13 residues. The V end was cut by 2 bases, the J end by 5 bases, with 12 bases between. Germline CDR1 GTSNPN, CDR2 SVGIG (reference sequence). CDR3 residues: CAWSSPLRTEAFF. The CDR3 DNA sequence: TGTGCCTGGAGTTCGCCTCTGAGGACTGAAGCTTTCTTT.

The chain carries TRBV5-4 and TRBJ2-1, with D perhaps matching TRBD2 (5 bases). V lost 0 bases to trimming and J lost 8 bases, with 21 bases between them. Germline assignment: CDR1 SGHNT and CDR2 YYREEE (reference sequence). This CDR3 is built from 17 residues. The CDR3 DNA reads TGTGCCAGCAGCTTGGAGGGTAGCGCACTCAGGAAAGATGAGCAGTTCTTC. It codes for CASSLEGSALRKDEQFF.

The rearrangement joins TRBV27 to TRBJ2-7, with 7 bases matching TRBD2. The CDR3 spans 13 residues. CDR1 and CDR2 (germline): MNHEY, SMNVEV (reference sequence). The V and J ends lost 2 bases and 3 bases, in that order; junction bases with no gene match: 1. The CDR3 spells CASSLSGNYEQYF. For the CDR3, the DNA is TGTGCCAGCAGTTTAAGCGGGAACTACGAGCAGTACTTC.

The genes are TRBV5-4 and TRBJ2-4; TRBD1 agrees at 10 bases. The germline V gene has CDR1 SGHNT and CDR2 YYREEE (reference sequence). This CDR3 has 14 residues. V shed 2 bases, J shed 5 bases, and the junction held 1 base outside the gene matches. The CDR3: CASSLGTGENIQYF. The CDR3 bases are TGTGCCAGCAGCTTAGGGACAGGGGAAAACATTCAGTACTTC.

The V call is TRBV6-4, the J call TRBJ1-2, with D perhaps matching TRBD1 (6 bases). The germline V gene has CDR1 MRHNA and CDR2 SNTAGT. The CDR3 contains 13 residues. V lost 3 bases, J lost 2 bases, and 7 bases lay in between. In nucleotides, the CDR3 is TGTGCCAGCAGTGAGAGGGGGAACTATGGCTACACCTTC. This translates into CASSERGNYGYTF.

DNA for the CDR3: TGCGCCAGCAGCCTCCGGAGCGGGCCGACGAGCGGGGAGCTGTTTTTT. Its translation is CASSLRSGPTSGELFF. This chain uses TRBV5-1 with TRBJ2-2; D may be TRBD2 (6 bases). The length of the CDR3 is 16 residues. Trimming pared 4 bases from V and 7 bases from J, leaving 20 bases between. Germline lookup yields CDR1 SGHRS and CDR2 YFSETQ.